The rows below give T cell receptor beta chains drawn from one sample of a study of T cell repertoires in cytomegalovirus infection. These receptors' antigens are unknown. TCRdb independently ran MiXCR on the reads; one entry per CDR3 protein. Seen here are 110,000 to 150,000 distinct CDR3 sequences, about 31% observed once, and the top ten hold around 50%. Sample: CD8+ T cells from cultured PBMCs, taken from culture after CMV antigen stimulation. The receptors shown here come from a human donor in good health (CMV status not recorded). Some clones in this sample may be carry-over from other donors' samples. Both conserved end residues are part of each CDR3. D genes are given only for firm matches. The size of a clone is reported for some rows only, either as once, few or many, or as a class for expanded clones.

J gene | V gene | clone size | D gene | CDR3 DNA | CDR3 protein
TRBJ1-4 | TRBV2 | NA | NA | TGTGCCAGCAAGGGGGGGACCCCCGGAGGAAAACTGTTTTTT | CASKGGTPGGKLFF
TRBJ2-1 | TRBV2 | few | NA | TGTGCCAGCAGTGACAGGGGCCACTCCTACAATGAGCAGTTCTTC | CASSDRGHSYNEQFF
TRBJ2-7 | TRBV9 | few | NA | TGTGCCAGCAGCGTAGGGGGGGAGGACTACGAGCAGTACTTC | CASSVGGEDYEQYF
TRBJ1-4 | TRBV28 | NA | NA | TGTGCCAGCAGCCAGGCAACCCGGGGTGAAAAACTGTTTTTT | CASSQATRGEKLFF
TRBJ1-5 | TRBV7-6 | NA | TRBD1 | TGTGCCAGCAGCTTAGGGCTGGGATCCGGGACAGGGCTTAGCCAGCCCCAGCATTTT | CASSLGLGSGTGLSQPQHF
TRBJ2-1 | TRBV27 | NA | NA | TGTGCCAGCAGTTTATCCGGGGGGACAGCCTACAATGAGCAGTTCTTC | CASSLSGGTAYNEQFF
TRBJ1-2 | TRBV6-6 | NA | TRBD1 | TGTGCCAGCAGTCAAGGGACAGACTATGGCTACACCTTC | CASSQGTDYGYTF
TRBJ2-2 | TRBV7-4 | NA | TRBD2 | TGTGCCAGCAGCGCACTAGCGGGGGCATCAAGGACCGGGGAGCTGTTTTTT | CASSALAGASRTGELFF
TRBJ1-1 | TRBV28 | NA | NA | TGTGCCAGCAGTCCGACAGTGTTGAACACTGAAGCTTTCTTT | CASSPTVLNTEAFF
TRBJ1-2 | TRBV6-6 | NA | NA | TGTGCCAGCAGTTACTACGGCGTCGGTACCTTC | CASSYYGVGTF
TRBJ2-5 | TRBV12-3/TRBV12-4 | NA | TRBD2 | TGTGCCAGCAGTTTAGTACTAGCGGGGGCCTCCCAAGAGACCCAGTACTTC | CASSLVLAGASQETQYF
TRBJ1-5 | TRBV12-3/TRBV12-4 | many | NA | TGTGCCAGCAGTCCGGGGTTGTGGGGTCAGCCCCAGCATTTT | CASSPGLWGQPQHF
TRBJ2-5 | TRBV6-5 | NA | TRBD2 | TGTGCCAGCGGTTGGGGAGCGGGGGGCCAAGAGACCCAGTACTTC | CASGWGAGGQETQYF
TRBJ2-3 | TRBV13 | NA | NA | TGTGCCAGCAGCTTAGTCGGACAGTTGACAGATACGCAGTATTTT | CASSLVGQLTDTQYF
TRBJ2-7 | TRBV4-1 | many | TRBD2 | TGCGCCAGCAGCCAAGTTAGCGGGGGGGCCTACGAGCAGTACTTC | CASSQVSGGAYEQYF
TRBJ2-7 | TRBV11-2 | NA | NA | TGTGCCAGCAGCTTAATGGCGGCCTACGAGCAGTACTTC | CASSLMAAYEQYF
TRBJ2-1 | TRBV12-3/TRBV12-4 | NA | TRBD2 | TGTGCCAGCAGCGTAGCGGGGGGCCTTGGGAATGAGCAGTTCTTC | CASSVAGGLGNEQFF
TRBJ2-1 | TRBV28 | many | NA | TGTGCCAGCAGTTTAAATGGGGTAGGGGATGAGCAGTTCTTC | CASSLNGVGDEQFF
TRBJ2-1 | TRBV24-1 | NA | NA | TGTGCCACCAGTGCCGGGGACACCCTGAATGAGCAGTTCTTC | CATSAGDTLNEQFF
TRBJ2-7 | TRBV19 | NA | NA | TGTGCCAGTAGTATCCGACTAGCCTACGAGCAGTACTTC | CASSIRLAYEQYF
TRBJ2-1 | TRBV19 | NA | TRBD2 | TGTGCCAGTAGAGCCTTTAACGGGCTAGATGGGGAGGGGGAGCAGTTCTTC | CASRAFNGLDGEGEQFF
TRBJ2-7 | TRBV28 | few | TRBD2 | TGTGCCAGCAGACCTGCGGGGGGGAGGTCCTACGAGCAGTACTTC | CASRPAGGRSYEQYF
TRBJ1-2 | TRBV29-1 | NA | NA | TGCAGCGTTGAGTCAGAAGACTATGGCTACACCTTC | CSVESEDYGYTF
TRBJ2-1 | TRBV11-2 | many | NA | TGTGCCAGCAGCCGAGTGACCAATGAGCAGTTCTTC | CASSRVTNEQFF
TRBJ2-3 | TRBV12-3/TRBV12-4 | many | TRBD2 | TGTGCCAGCAGGTTCCTAGGCGGGGGGTTAGATACGCAGTATTTT | CASRFLGGGLDTQYF
TRBJ2-4 | TRBV28 | NA | TRBD2 | TGTGCCAGCAGTCCCGGGACTAGCGGACTAGCCAAAAACATTCAGTACTTC | CASSPGTSGLAKNIQYF
TRBJ1-2 | TRBV2 | NA | NA | TGTGCCAGCAGAGGGGGGGGACCGGTTAGCTACACCTTC | CASRGGGPVSYTF
TRBJ1-4 | TRBV19 | NA | TRBD1 | TGTGCCAGTGGTACACAGGGGCGGGGTGAAAAACTGTTTTTT | CASGTQGRGEKLFF
TRBJ2-1 | TRBV15 | NA | TRBD2 | TGTGCCACCAGCCCGGGGGGGCAGGACTACAATGAGCAGTTCTTC | CATSPGGQDYNEQFF